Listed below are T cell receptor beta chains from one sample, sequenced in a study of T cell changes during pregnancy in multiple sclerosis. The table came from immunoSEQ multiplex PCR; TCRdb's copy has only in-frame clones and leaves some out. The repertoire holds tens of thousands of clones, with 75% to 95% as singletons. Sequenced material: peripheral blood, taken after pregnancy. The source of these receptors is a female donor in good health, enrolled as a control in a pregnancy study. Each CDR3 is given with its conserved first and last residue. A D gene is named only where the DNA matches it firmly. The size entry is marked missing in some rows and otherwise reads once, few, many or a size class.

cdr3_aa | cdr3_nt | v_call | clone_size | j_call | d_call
CASSSKKGQDYPDEKLFF | TGTGCCAGCAGCAGCAAAAAGGGGCAGGACTACCCGGATGAAAAACTGTTTTTT | TRBV21-1 | once | TRBJ1-4 | .
CASSIISGGPSTDTQYF | TGTGCCAGTAGTATAATTAGCGGGGGCCCTAGCACAGATACGCAGTATTTT | TRBV19 | . | TRBJ2-3 | TRBD2
CASSPSLGLAFEQYF | TGTGCCAGCAGCCCGTCTCTGGGACTAGCGTTCGAGCAGTACTTC | TRBV14 | . | TRBJ2-7 | TRBD2
CAISGIQSSQGGNYGYTF | TGTGCCATCAGTGGGATACAATCCTCCCAGGGAGGGAACTATGGCTACACCTTC | TRBV10-3 | . | TRBJ1-2 | .
CASSLTGFGNQPQHF | TGTGCCAGCAGCTTGACAGGGTTTGGCAATCAGCCCCAGCATTTT | TRBV5-8 | . | TRBJ1-5 | .
CASSFGQGLNYGYTF | TGTGCCAGCAGCTTCGGACAGGGGCTTAACTATGGCTACACCTTC | TRBV7-2 | . | TRBJ1-2 | TRBD1
CASSIRGTDGYTF | TGTGCCAGTAGTATAAGGGGGACGGATGGCTACACCTTC | TRBV19 | few | TRBJ1-2 | .
CASRDRGAEAFF | TGTGCCAGCAGGGACAGGGGGGCCGAAGCTTTCTTT | TRBV6-5 | . | TRBJ1-1 | TRBD1
CASSLIGASGYYEQYF | TGTGCCAGCAGCCTAATTGGGGCTAGCGGGTATTACGAGCAGTACTTC | TRBV7-2 | . | TRBJ2-7 | TRBD2
CASTLEGAFNSPLHF | TGTGCCAGCACCCTCGAGGGGGCTTTTAATTCACCCCTCCACTTT | TRBV6-1 | . | TRBJ1-6 | TRBD1
CASSSSGGQFF | TGTGCCAGCAGCTCCTCAGGGGGCCAGTTCTTC | TRBV7-2 | . | TRBJ2-1 | TRBD1
CASSLGQNSGNTIYF | TGTGCCAGCAGCTTAGGACAGAACTCTGGAAACACCATATATTTT | TRBV7-6 | . | TRBJ1-3 | .
CASSQKGAYEQYF | TGCGCCAGCAGCCAAAAGGGGGCCTACGAGCAGTACTTC | TRBV4-3 | once | TRBJ2-7 | .
CASSRNRGRGYTF | TGTGCCAGCAGCCGGAACAGGGGGCGCGGCTACACCTTC | TRBV7-9 | . | TRBJ1-2 | TRBD1
CSGGTRTGELFF | TGCAGCGGGGGGACTCGCACCGGGGAGCTGTTTTTT | TRBV29-1 | once | TRBJ2-2 | .
CASSLQGYNEQFF | TGCGCCAGCAGCTTGCAGGGGTACAATGAGCAGTTCTTC | TRBV5-1 | . | TRBJ2-1 | .
CSAPLNTEAFF | TGCAGTGCTCCATTGAACACTGAAGCTTTCTTT | TRBV20-1 | few | TRBJ1-1 | .
CSVEGGGGTDTQYF | TGCAGCGTCGAAGGGGGGGGCGGCACAGATACGCAGTATTTT | TRBV29-1 | . | TRBJ2-3 | .
CASSSDRGQRADTQYF | TGTGCCAGCAGCTCCGACAGGGGGCAAAGAGCAGATACGCAGTATTTT | TRBV5-5 | . | TRBJ2-3 | TRBD1
CASSLTSGLNEQFF | TGTGCCAGCAGTTTGACTAGCGGGCTCAATGAGCAGTTCTTC | TRBV6-4 | . | TRBJ2-1 | TRBD2
CASSPGLPGELFF | TGTGCCAGCAGTCCAGGACTACCCGGGGAGCTGTTTTTT | TRBV9 | . | TRBJ2-2 | .
CASSFSGGYNEQFF | TGTGCCAGCAGTTTCAGCGGGGGGTACAATGAGCAGTTCTTC | TRBV28 | . | TRBJ2-1 | TRBD2
CASSGGRQETQYF | TGTGCCAGCTCCGGGGGGAGGCAAGAGACCCAGTACTTC | TRBV6-1 | . | TRBJ2-5 | TRBD2
CASSPQTSTSEQFF | TGTGCCAGCAGCCCACAAACTAGCACATCCGAGCAGTTCTTC | TRBV7-2 | . | TRBJ2-1 | .
CASSRPGQGSNEKLFF | TGTGCCAGCAGCAGACCGGGACAGGGGTCTAATGAAAAACTGTTTTTT | TRBV7-9 | . | TRBJ1-4 | TRBD1
CASMRAGRNEQFF | TGTGCCAGCATGAGGGCAGGTAGGAATGAGCAGTTCTTC | TRBV2 | . | TRBJ2-1 | .
CASSSIAGLAYEQYF | TGCGCCAGCAGCTCGATAGCGGGGCTAGCCTACGAGCAGTACTTC | TRBV5-1 | . | TRBJ2-7 | TRBD2
CASSPTGGGSYNEQFF | TGTGCCAGCAGCCCAACGGGAGGGGGGAGCTACAATGAGCAGTTCTTC | TRBV7-9 | . | TRBJ2-1 | TRBD2
CASSVDRGDNSPLHF | TGTGCCAGCAGCGTAGACAGGGGTGATAATTCACCCCTCCACTTT | TRBV9 | . | TRBJ1-6 | TRBD1
CATSAGHIHTGELFF | TGTGCCACCTCGGCTGGACACATTCACACCGGGGAGCTGTTTTTT | TRBV19 | . | TRBJ2-2 | .
CASSERQGALNEQFF | TGCGCCAGCAGCGAGAGACAGGGGGCGCTCAATGAGCAGTTCTTC | TRBV4-3 | . | TRBJ2-1 | TRBD1
CATSGWSSGGTDTQYF | TGTGCCACCTCGGGATGGTCTAGCGGGGGCACAGATACGCAGTATTTT | TRBV7-9 | . | TRBJ2-3 | TRBD2
CASSETGGRLNEQFF | TGTGCCAGCAGTGAAACAGGGGGCCGGCTCAATGAGCAGTTCTTC | TRBV9 | . | TRBJ2-1 | TRBD1
CASRRDRSSGANVLTF | TGTGCCAGCAGGCGGGACAGGAGCTCTGGGGCCAACGTCCTGACTTTC | TRBV2 | . | TRBJ2-6 | TRBD1
CASSIGWGREAFF | TGTGCCAGTAGTATAGGGTGGGGTCGGGAGGCTTTCTTT | TRBV19 | . | TRBJ1-1 | .
CASSLMGHGPYNSPLHF | TGTGCCAGCAGCTTAATGGGACACGGGCCCTATAATTCACCCCTCCACTTT | TRBV13 | . | TRBJ1-6 | .
CASGHRGLGQPQHF | TGTGCCAGCGGGCACAGGGGGCTTGGTCAGCCCCAGCATTTT | TRBV6-1 | . | TRBJ1-5 | TRBD1
CASRSRGGGREDTQYF | TGTGCCAGCAGATCACGAGGGGGGGGCCGTGAAGATACGCAGTATTTT | TRBV28 | . | TRBJ2-3 | .
CAWSSGAGANVLTF | TGTGCCTGGAGTTCGGGGGCTGGGGCCAACGTCCTGACTTTC | TRBV30 | . | TRBJ2-6 | .
CASSQTSQGANYGYTF | TGCGCCAGCAGCCAGACCAGCCAAGGGGCTAACTATGGCTACACCTTC | TRBV4-1 | few | TRBJ1-2 | .
CASSLEPGMGNGYTF | TGTGCCAGCAGCTTGGAGCCAGGGATGGGGAATGGCTACACCTTC | TRBV5-4 | . | TRBJ1-2 | .
CASRYGRDEKLFF | TGTGCCTCGAGATACGGTCGGGATGAAAAACTGTTTTTT | TRBV30 | . | TRBJ1-4 | .
CASSQGAGGREDKNIQYF | TGTGCCAGCAGCCAAGGGGCGGGGGGGCGTGAGGACAAAAACATTCAGTACTTC | TRBV4-2 | . | TRBJ2-4 | TRBD2
CASSTRPGGSGANVLTF | TGTGCCAGTAGCACGAGACCCGGAGGCTCTGGGGCCAACGTCCTGACTTTC | TRBV19 | . | TRBJ2-6 | .
CAWRGLAVNEQFF | TGTGCCTGGAGAGGACTAGCGGTCAATGAGCAGTTCTTC | TRBV30 | . | TRBJ2-1 | TRBD2
CASSSHGSDSPLHF | TGTGCCAGCAGCTCCCACGGGTCGGATTCACCCCTCCACTTT | TRBV7-3 | . | TRBJ1-6 | .
CASCFQRGDTQYF | TGTGCCAGCTGTTTCCAGAGAGGGGATACGCAGTATTTT | TRBV18 | once | TRBJ2-3 | .
CASSEGVAGGYNEQFF | TGTGCCAGCAGTGAAGGGGTCGCGGGGGGCTACAATGAGCAGTTCTTC | TRBV2 | . | TRBJ2-1 | TRBD2
CASSLGLGVYGYTF | TGCGCCAGCAGCTTGGGGTTAGGGGTTTATGGCTACACCTTC | TRBV5-1 | . | TRBJ1-2 | .
CASSQEKKGALGYTF | TGTGCCAGCAGCCAAGAGAAGAAAGGGGCTCTGGGCTACACCTTC | TRBV4-2 | . | TRBJ1-2 | .
CASSQVPPGADNTGELFF | TGCGCCAGCAGCCAAGTACCCCCAGGGGCCGATAACACCGGGGAGCTGTTTTTT | TRBV4-1 | . | TRBJ2-2 | .
CASTQTRDRILAGNQPQHF | TGTGCCAGCACCCAGACCCGGGACAGGATTCTCGCAGGCAATCAGCCCCAGCATTTT | TRBV2 | once | TRBJ1-5 | TRBD1
CASSAGQGRSPLHF | TGTGCCAGCAGCGCGGGACAGGGACGTTCACCCCTCCACTTT | TRBV9 | . | TRBJ1-6 | TRBD1
CASRQGAGDRTEAFF | TGTGCCAGTAGACAAGGGGCAGGGGATAGAACTGAAGCTTTCTTT | TRBV19 | . | TRBJ1-1 | .